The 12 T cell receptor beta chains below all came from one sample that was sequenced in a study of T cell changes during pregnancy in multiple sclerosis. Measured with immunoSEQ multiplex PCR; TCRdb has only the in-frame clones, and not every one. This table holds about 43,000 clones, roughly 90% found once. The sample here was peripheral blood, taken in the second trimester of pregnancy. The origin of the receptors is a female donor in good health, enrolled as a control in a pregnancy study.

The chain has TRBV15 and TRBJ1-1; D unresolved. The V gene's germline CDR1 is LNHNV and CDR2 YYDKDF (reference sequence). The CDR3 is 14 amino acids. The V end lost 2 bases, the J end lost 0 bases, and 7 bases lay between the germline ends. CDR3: CATSRSNLNTEAFF. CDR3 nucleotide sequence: TGTGCCACCAGCAGATCAAACTTGAACACTGAAGCTTTCTTT.

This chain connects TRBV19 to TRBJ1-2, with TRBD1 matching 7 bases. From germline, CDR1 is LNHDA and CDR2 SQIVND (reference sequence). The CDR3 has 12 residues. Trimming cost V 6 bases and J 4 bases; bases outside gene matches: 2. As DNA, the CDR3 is TGTGCCAGTAGCCCAGGGGGCTATGGCTACACCTTC. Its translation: CASSPGGYGYTF.

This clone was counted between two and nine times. The CDR3 DNA reads as TGCGCCAGCAGTGAGCTTCCCGAGATTCTACGACAGGGACTCCATGGCTACACCTTC. This codes for CASSELPEILRQGLHGYTF. The chain employs TRBV10-1 and TRBJ1-2; TRBD1 matches at 7 bases. CDR1 is WNHNN and CDR2 is SYGVQD in the germline V gene (reference sequence). J was trimmed by 6 bases and V by 2 bases; bases with no gene match: 21. The CDR3 is 19 amino acids.

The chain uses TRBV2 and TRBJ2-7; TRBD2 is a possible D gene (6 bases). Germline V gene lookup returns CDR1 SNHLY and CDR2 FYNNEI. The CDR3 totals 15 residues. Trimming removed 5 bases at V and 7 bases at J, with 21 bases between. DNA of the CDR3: TGTGCCAGCAGTTTCAAGAGGGACTTGGCGAGTGAGCAGTACTTC. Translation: CASSFKRDLASEQYF.

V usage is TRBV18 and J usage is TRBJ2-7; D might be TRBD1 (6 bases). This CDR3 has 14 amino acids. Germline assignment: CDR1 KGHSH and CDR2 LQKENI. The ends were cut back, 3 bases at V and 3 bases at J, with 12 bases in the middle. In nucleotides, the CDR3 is TGTGCCAGCTCACCCCTAGGACAGAACTACGAGCAGTACTTC. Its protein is CASSPLGQNYEQYF.

The CDR3 nucleotides read TGTGCCAGCAGCCGCGACACGGAAAAACTGTTTTTT. Its protein product is CASSRDTEKLFF. The V gene is TRBV7-9, the J gene TRBJ1-4; D unclear. The length of the CDR3 is 12 residues. Germline V lookup: CDR1 SEHNR, CDR2 FQNEAQ (reference sequence). Trimming took off 5 bases at V and 8 bases at J, with 9 bases between the two ends.

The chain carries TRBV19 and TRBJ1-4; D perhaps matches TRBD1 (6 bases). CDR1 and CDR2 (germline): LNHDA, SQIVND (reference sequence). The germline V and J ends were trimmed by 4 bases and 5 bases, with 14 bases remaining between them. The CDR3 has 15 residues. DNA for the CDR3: TGTGCCAGTAGTAGGAGACAGGTCGTAAATGAAAAACTGTTTTTT. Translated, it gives CASSRRQVVNEKLFF.

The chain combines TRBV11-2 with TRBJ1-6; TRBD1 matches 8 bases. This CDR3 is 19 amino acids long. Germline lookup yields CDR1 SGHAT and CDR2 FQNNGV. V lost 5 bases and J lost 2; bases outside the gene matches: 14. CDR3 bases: TGTGCCAGCAGCCGCCACCGGGACAGGTTATCGGCCTATAATTCACCCCTCCACTTT. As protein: CASSRHRDRLSAYNSPLHF.

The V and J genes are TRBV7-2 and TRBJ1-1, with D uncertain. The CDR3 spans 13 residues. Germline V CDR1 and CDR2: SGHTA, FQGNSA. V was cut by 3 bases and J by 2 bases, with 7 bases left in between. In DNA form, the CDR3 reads TGTGCCAGCAGCTTTGAACTTAACACTGAAGCTTTCTTT. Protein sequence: CASSFELNTEAFF.

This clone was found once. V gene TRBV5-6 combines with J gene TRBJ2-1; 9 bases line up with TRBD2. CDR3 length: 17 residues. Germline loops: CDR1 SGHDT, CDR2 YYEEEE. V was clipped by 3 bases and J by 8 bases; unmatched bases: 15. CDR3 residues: CASSWGLATGSFDEQFF. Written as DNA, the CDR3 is TGTGCCAGCAGCTGGGGACTAGCCACCGGCTCTTTCGATGAGCAGTTCTTC. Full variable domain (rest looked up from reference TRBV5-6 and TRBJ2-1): DAGVTQSPTHLIKTRGQQVTLRCSPKSGHDTVSWYQQALGQGPQFIFQYYEEEERQRGNFPDRFSGHQFPNYSSELNVNALLLGDSALYLCASSWGLATGSFDEQFFGPGTRLTVL.

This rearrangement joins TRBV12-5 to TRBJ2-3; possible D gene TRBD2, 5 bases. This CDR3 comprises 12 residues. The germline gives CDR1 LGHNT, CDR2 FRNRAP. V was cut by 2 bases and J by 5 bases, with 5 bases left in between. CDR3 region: CASGLRGDTQYF. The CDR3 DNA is TGTGCTAGTGGTTTGCGGGGAGATACGCAGTATTTT.

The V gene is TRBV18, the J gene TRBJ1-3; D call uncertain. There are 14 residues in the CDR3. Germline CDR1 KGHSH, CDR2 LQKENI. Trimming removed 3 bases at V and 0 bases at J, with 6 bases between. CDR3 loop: CASSPADSGNTIYF. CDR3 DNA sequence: TGTGCCAGCTCACCGGCCGACTCTGGAAACACCATATATTTT.